This T cell receptor (beta chain) emerged from a study of Ad26.COV2.S vaccination and SARS-CoV-2 variants. Study information: Ad26.COV2.S given intramuscularly, once or twice 56 days apart.

Concerning this clone itself: Its antigen is not known.

Treatment reported: about 20 received Ad26.COV2.S at low or high dose, single or two shots; several received placebo; per-sample allocation not given. Day 63 after the first injection of vaccine or placebo was the sampling time. V was pared by 1 base and J by 2 bases, with 12 bases between. There are 16 residues in the CDR3. The germline V gene has CDR1 LNHNV and CDR2 YYDKDF (reference sequence). Sequencing was performed with immunoSEQ multiplex PCR; in TCRdb, only in-frame clones are kept and a portion is missing. The sample has about 350,000 clones; approximately 84% are singletons. Study results and limitations: The analyses of TCR breadth and depth may have understated the size of total T cell responses. Placebo recipients and vaccine recipients were similar in non-spike TCR breadth. People who got the vaccine had more spike-specific TCR breadth than people who got placebo.

The source of this sequence is a person aged 18-60 years who received the Ad26.COV2.S COVID-19 vaccine or a placebo. The starting material was peripheral blood, obtained in a trial of Ad26.COV2.S vaccine versus placebo. The V and J genes are TRBV15 and TRBJ2-1; D is perhaps TRBD1 (6 bases). The CDR3 loop reads CATSRVRDMPYNEQFF. In nucleotides, the CDR3 is TGTGCCACCAGCAGAGTCCGGGACATGCCCTACAATGAGCAGTTCTTC.